The 25 T cell receptor beta chains listed next were all sequenced from one sample in a study of beta chain features in type 1 diabetes. Study-wide points: Researchers report that Type 1 diabetes patients had moderately but significantly shorter TCRB CDR3s across all four CD4+ subsets.

The sequenced template was cDNA made from the entire isolated RNA. Data came from immunoSEQ multiplex PCR; TCRdb stores just in-frame clones and leaves some out. This table has 600,000 to 700,000 clones, around 15% appearing once. These receptors have no known antigen. The sample consisted of naive CD4+ T cells from blood. The receptors originated from a man younger than 35 with type 1 diabetes.

The chain links TRBV2 to TRBJ1-2, with D uncertain. Between the trimmed V and J ends, which lost 3 bases and 4 bases, there was a span of 9 bases. Germline CDR1 and CDR2: SNHLY and FYNNEI. CDR3 length equals 13 residues. The CDR3 reads CASSDDSFYGYTF. The CDR3 DNA sequence: TGTGCCAGCAGTGACGACTCATTCTATGGCTACACCTTC.

This clone was picked up a small number of times. The rearrangement joins TRBV14 to TRBJ2-7; 7 positions match TRBD1. CDR3 length: 16 amino acids. Losses at the gene ends were 6 bases for V and 5 bases for J; bases not matched to a gene: 16. The germline gives CDR1 SGHDN, CDR2 FVKESK. Here the CDR3 DNA reads TGTGCCAGCAGTCCAGCCCGGGACAGTATGGGCAACGAGCAGTACTTC. Residues: CASSPARDSMGNEQYF.

CDR3 sequence: CASSLEGDTDTQYF. The DNA of the CDR3 is TGCGCCAGCAGCTTGGAGGGAGACACAGATACGCAGTATTTT. V gene TRBV5-1 combines with J gene TRBJ2-3; D is possibly TRBD2 (5 bases). Germline assignment: CDR1 SGHRS and CDR2 YFSETQ. CDR3 length: 14 amino acids. Trimming left V 0 bases short and J 2 bases short, with 7 bases between.

This chain links TRBV30 with TRBJ1-1; no clear D gene. The CDR3 has 15 residues. The V gene lost 0 bases and the J gene lost 0 bases, with 11 bases spanning the gap. Germline V gene lookup returns CDR1 GTSNPN and CDR2 SVGIG (reference sequence). The DNA for the CDR3 is TGTGCCTGGAGTGTAGTTTCTCAGATGAACACTGAAGCTTTCTTT. Protein: CAWSVVSQMNTEAFF.

This clone has a handful of counts. The V gene is TRBV6-5, the J gene TRBJ2-5, with D perhaps matching TRBD2 (6 bases). This CDR3 is built from 13 residues. Trimming removed 2 bases from V and 5 bases from J, with 9 bases in between. The germline CDR1 and CDR2 sequences are MNHEY and SVGAGI. For the CDR3, the DNA is TGTGCCAGCAGTTACGTTGCGGGGGAGACCCAGTACTTC. Translating it yields CASSYVAGETQYF.

The chain has TRBV4-1 and TRBJ2-1; 7 bases match TRBD1. V trimming: 7 bases; J trimming: 4 bases; junction bases outside the gene matches: 7. The CDR3 covers 14 residues. The germline V gene encodes CDR1 MGHRA and CDR2 YSYEKL. The CDR3 sequence is CASMPGQSYNEQFF. CDR3 nucleotide sequence: TGCGCCAGCATGCCGGGACAGTCATACAATGAGCAGTTCTTC.

The chain recombines TRBV9 with TRBJ1-6, with D hard to call. Trimming took 0 bases from V and 4 from J, leaving 8 bases between them. The germline V gene encodes CDR1 SGDLS and CDR2 YYNGEE. CDR3 length: 15 residues. DNA of the CDR3: TGTGCCAGCAGCGTAGTCGGAGTGTATAATTCACCCCTCCACTTT. This sequence encodes CASSVVGVYNSPLHF.

The genes are TRBV30 and TRBJ2-7, with D perhaps TRBD2 (6 bases). The germline V gene has CDR1 GTSNPN and CDR2 SVGIG (reference sequence). The CDR3 is 14 residues long. The V end lost 4 bases, the J end lost 2 bases, and 15 bases lay between the germline ends. CDR3: CAWIPGLVPYEQYF. The CDR3 DNA sequence: TGTGCCTGGATACCGGGACTGGTCCCCTACGAGCAGTACTTC. Looking up the rest from reference TRBV30 and TRBJ2-7 gives the full variable domain: SQTIHQWPATLVQPVGSPLSLECTVEGTSNPNLYWYRQAAGRGLQLLFYSVGIGQISSEVPQNLSASRPQDRQFILSSKKLLLSDSGFYLCAWIPGLVPYEQYFGPGTRLTVT.

In this sample, this clone turned up a few times. The V call is TRBV18, the J call TRBJ2-1; D not resolved. Per germline, CDR1 KGHSH and CDR2 LQKENI. Trimming removed 5 bases from V and 14 bases from J, with 19 bases in between. CDR3 length: 13 residues. CDR3 protein: CASSVNPTADKFF. For the CDR3, the DNA is TGTGCCAGCTCAGTTAACCCGACGGCGGATAAGTTCTTC.

This clone was seen a handful of times. The J gene is TRBJ2-2, the V gene TRBV9, with 9 positions matching TRBD2. This CDR3 region has 16 residues. The V and J ends lost 3 bases and 2 bases, in that order; junction bases with no gene match: 5. The germline gives CDR1 SGDLS, CDR2 YYNGEE. DNA of the CDR3: TGTGCCAGCAGCGCCATACTAGCGGGTAACACCGGGGAGCTGTTTTTT. Its translation: CASSAILAGNTGELFF.

V and J are TRBV7-2 and TRBJ2-3; 8 bases are shared with TRBD1. CDR3 size: 17 residues. CDR1 is SGHTA, CDR2 FQGNSA, per germline. V shed 2 bases and J 3 bases; nucleotides not matched to a gene: 10. CDR3 amino acids: CASSLQGASFGTDTQYF. CDR3 DNA: TGTGCCAGCAGCTTACAGGGGGCGTCGTTTGGAACAGATACGCAGTATTTT.

Points on this clone: In the same sample, other DNA sequences code for this CDR3. V is TRBV5-4 and J is TRBJ1-2; no clear D. The V gene lost 0 bases and the J gene lost 3 bases, with 9 bases spanning the gap. Germline CDR1 SGHNT, CDR2 YYREEE (reference sequence). The CDR3 has 14 amino acids. CDR3 region: CASSLVGSYYGYTF. In DNA, the CDR3 is TGTGCCAGCAGCTTGGTTGGCAGCTACTATGGCTACACCTTC.

The chain is built from TRBV5-6 and TRBJ2-2; the match to TRBD1 covers 8 bases. Germline V CDR1 and CDR2: SGHDT, YYEEEE. The CDR3 runs to 16 residues. Unmatched junction bases numbered 7, after V lost 2 bases and J lost 4 bases. The CDR3 coding sequence is TGTGCCAGCAGCTTTGGCCAGGGGGCAGTCACCGGGGAGCTGTTTTTT. Encoded protein: CASSFGQGAVTGELFF.

The chain is built from TRBV29-1 and TRBJ2-1; maybe TRBD1 (5 bases). There are 15 residues in the CDR3. The V end lost 4 bases, the J end lost 0 bases, and 13 bases lay between the germline ends. CDR1 and CDR2 (germline): SQVTM, ANQGSEA. CDR3 protein: CSVGTGRSSYNEQFF. The CDR3 nucleotides read TGCAGCGTTGGTACAGGTCGTAGCTCCTACAATGAGCAGTTCTTC.

The V gene is TRBV5-1, the J gene TRBJ2-7; 8 bases are a match to TRBD1. The V and J ends lost 3 bases and 4 bases, in that order; junction bases with no gene match: 6. The CDR3 runs 14 residues. The V gene's germline CDR1 is SGHRS and CDR2 YFSETQ. CDR3: CASSSDREAYEQYF. The CDR3 bases are TGCGCCAGCAGCTCGGACAGGGAGGCTTACGAGCAGTACTTC. The full variable domain, rest sourced from reference TRBV5-1 and TRBJ2-7, is KAGVTQTPRYLIKTRGQQVTLSCSPISGHRSVSWYQQTPGQGLQFLFEYFSETQRNKGNFPGRFSGRQFSNSRSEMNVSTLELGDSALYLCASSSDREAYEQYFGPGTRLTVT.

This clone has only a few counts. The genes are TRBV9 and TRBJ2-3; D remains ambiguous. V was cut by 3 bases and J by 4 bases, with 9 bases left in between. Germline V gene lookup returns CDR1 SGDLS and CDR2 YYNGEE. This CDR3 is 13 amino acids long. The CDR3: CASSASGPDTQYF. CDR3 bases: TGTGCCAGCAGCGCGTCAGGCCCAGATACGCAGTATTTT.

This clone was detected only a few times. This sequence joins TRBV9 and TRBJ2-1, with a tentative D call TRBD2 (7 bases). The CDR3 spans 17 residues. The germline V and J ends were trimmed by 1 base and 4 bases, with 18 bases remaining between them. Germline V gene lookup returns CDR1 SGDLS and CDR2 YYNGEE. CDR3 protein: CASSVRPRGDIYNEQFF. The CDR3 DNA sequence: TGTGCCAGCAGCGTAAGACCCCGGGGGGACATATACAATGAGCAGTTCTTC.

This clone was counted a few times. The rearrangement joins TRBV7-2 to TRBJ2-7, with D possibly being TRBD1 (7 bases). The CDR3 extends over 15 amino acids. Looked up from germline, CDR1 is SGHTA and CDR2 is FQGNSA. Trimming took off 0 bases at V and 3 bases at J, with 12 bases between the two ends. The CDR3 coding sequence is TGTGCCAGCAGCTTAGCGGCGGGACAGCTCTACGAGCAGTACTTC. Translating it yields CASSLAAGQLYEQYF.

The chain uses TRBV2 and TRBJ2-7; possible D gene TRBD1, 5 bases. This CDR3 has 13 residues. V was trimmed by 9 bases and J by 2 bases, leaving 14 bases between them. Germline CDR1 reads SNHLY; CDR2 reads FYNNEI. The CDR3 sequence: CASTAGSPYEQYF. The DNA of the CDR3 is TGTGCCAGTACGGCAGGGTCTCCCTACGAGCAGTACTTC.

The chain has TRBV23-1 and TRBJ1-2; 12 positions match TRBD1. TRBV23-1 is reported as an ORF; its role is uncertain. The CDR3 length is 16 residues. V gave up 5 bases and J gave up 1 base; unmatched junction bases: 5. CDR3 region: CASSGDRGLCNYGYTF. CDR3 in DNA: TGCGCCAGCAGTGGGGACAGGGGGCTCTGTAACTATGGCTACACCTTC.

The DNA of the CDR3 is TGTGCCATCAGGGATCGTAGCTCCTACGAGCAGTACTTC. Translating it yields CAIRDRSSYEQYF. The V and J genes are TRBV10-3 and TRBJ2-7; unclear D gene. V lost 6 bases and J 0 bases, leaving 9 bases between the germline ends. Germline CDR1 is ENHRY and CDR2 is SYGVKD. The CDR3 is made up of 13 amino acids.

This clone has more than one count but fewer than ten. The chain links TRBV6-6 to TRBJ2-7, with D uncertain. Between the trimmed V and J ends, which lost 1 base and 6 bases, there was a span of 4 bases. The CDR3 length is 11 residues. From germline, CDR1 is MNHNY and CDR2 SVGAGI (reference sequence). CDR3 sequence reads: CASSYLGEQYF. The DNA of the CDR3 is TGTGCCAGCAGTTACTTGGGCGAGCAGTACTTC.

This clone occurred a few times. This rearrangement joins TRBV2 to TRBJ1-6; D gene ambiguous. Trimming took 1 base from V and 13 from J, leaving 8 bases between them. The CDR3 runs 12 residues. Germline lookup yields CDR1 SNHLY and CDR2 FYNNEI. CDR3 DNA: TGTGCCAGCAGTGAAGACAGTTCGCCCCTCCACTTT. Its translation is CASSEDSSPLHF.

V gene TRBV10-3 combines with J gene TRBJ2-2, with D unresolved. This CDR3 has 13 residues. Trimming cost V 0 bases and J 6 bases, with 5 bases left between them. Germline lookup yields CDR1 ENHRY and CDR2 SYGVKD. The CDR3 coding sequence is TGTGCCATCAGTGAGTCCGGGTCCGGGGAGCTGTTTTTT. It encodes CAISESGSGELFF.

The V and J genes are TRBV30 and TRBJ2-5; no reliable D call. Near its end, the DNA agrees better with TRBJ2-7, so the J call may be wrong. Per germline, CDR1 GTSNPN and CDR2 SVGIG (reference sequence). The CDR3 covers 11 residues. The DNA of the CDR3 is TGTGCCTGGAGGGAGAACGCCGAGCAGTACTTC. It specifies CAWRENAEQYF.